The 8 T cell receptor beta chains given below trace back to one sample, sequenced in a study of shared clonotypes between healthy human individuals (dated by TCRdb to 2020 to 2022). CD8 naive samples consisted of CD45RO-negative cells that were positively selected for CCR7, yielding a CD45RA+CCR7+ population without TemRA cells. Libraries came from the immunoSEQ multiplex PCR assay. The table comes from immuneACCESS by way of TCRdb, which keeps in-frame sequences with V and J called. Part of the clones is missing from these tables; in studies checked, under half for an unresolved V gene and the rest for unknown reasons. The sample table contains more than 2 million clones; only one count was recorded for roughly 95% of them. Of the sample, approximately 1.6% is held by the ten largest clones. Input material: naive CD8+ T cells from PBMCs. According to the study, the label for this sample's cell subset or site signals: CD45RA+CCR7+. The receptors were gathered from a young man in good health. Some clones in this sample may be carry-over from other donors' samples.

This chain links TRBV4-2 with TRBJ2-7; TRBD1 is a possible D gene (5 bases). The V end was cut by 0 bases, the J end by 3 bases, with 12 bases between. CDR3 length: 15 residues. The V gene's germline CDR1 is LGHNA and CDR2 YNFKEQ. The CDR3 reads CASSQDRKGDYEQYF. CDR3 nucleotide sequence: TGTGCCAGCAGCCAAGATCGGAAAGGGGACTACGAGCAGTACTTC.

Turning to this clone: Other DNA sequences in this sample translate to the same CDR3. The J gene is TRBJ2-1, the V gene TRBV7-9; 9 bases are shared with TRBD2. The trim removed 3 bases at V and 3 bases at J, leaving 0 bases unmatched. The germline V gene has CDR1 SEHNR and CDR2 FQNEAQ (reference sequence). The CDR3 runs 14 residues. CDR3 sequence reads: CASSFSGSYNEQFF. The CDR3 DNA is TGTGCCAGCAGCTTTAGCGGGAGCTACAATGAGCAGTTCTTC. The entire variable domain, with the rest obtained from reference TRBV7-9 and TRBJ2-1, is as follows: DTGVSQNPRHKITKRGQNVTFRCDPISEHNRLYWYRQTLGQGPEFLTYFQNEAQLEKSRLLSDRFSAERPKGSFSTLEIQRTEQGDSAMYLCASSFSGSYNEQFFGPGTRLTVL.

V gene TRBV27 combines with J gene TRBJ1-1; D remains unclear. CDR3 length: 14 residues. Germline CDR1 MNHEY, CDR2 SMNVEV (reference sequence). Trimming took off 5 bases at V and 3 bases at J, with 13 bases between the two ends. CDR3 amino acids: CASSAHRWDTEAFF. CDR3 sequence (DNA): TGTGCCAGCAGTGCACATCGATGGGACACTGAAGCTTTCTTT.

Notes on this clone: This sample also contains other DNA sequences that code for the same CDR3. The V call is TRBV4-1, the J call TRBJ1-4; D remains ambiguous. V was shortened by 1 base and J by 6 bases, with 9 bases between the two germline ends. Per the germline V gene, CDR1 is MGHRA and CDR2 is YSYEKL. This CDR3 spans 14 amino acids. CDR3 bases: TGCGCCAGCAGCCAAGTGGGTTCTGATGAAAAACTGTTTTTT. Encoded protein: CASSQVGSDEKLFF.

This chain connects TRBV5-1 to TRBJ1-1; D is ambiguous. Germline values: CDR1 SGHRS, CDR2 YFSETQ. Trimming left V 2 bases short and J 1 base short, with 9 bases between. The CDR3 contains 14 residues. CDR3 residues: CASSFLIRNTEAFF. The CDR3 DNA sequence: TGCGCCAGCAGCTTCTTGATCCGGAACACTGAAGCTTTCTTT.

The chain links TRBV19 to TRBJ1-5; 11 bases match TRBD1. Trimming cost V 5 bases and J 6 bases; bases outside gene matches: 12. This CDR3 is 17 amino acids long. Germline CDR1 reads LNHDA; CDR2 reads SQIVND (reference sequence). The CDR3 loop is CASSWTGGSPIGQPQHF. For the CDR3, the DNA is TGTGCCAGTAGTTGGACAGGGGGCTCCCCCATAGGTCAGCCCCAGCATTTT.

The V gene is TRBV14, the J gene TRBJ2-7; TRBD1 matches at 7 bases. V shed 1 base and J 2 bases; nucleotides not matched to a gene: 5. This CDR3 has 15 amino acids. Germline CDR1 SGHDN, CDR2 FVKESK. The CDR3 region is CASSQASQGAYEQYF. The DNA for the CDR3 is TGTGCCAGCAGCCAAGCTAGTCAGGGGGCCTACGAGCAGTACTTC.

V gene TRBV4-3 combines with J gene TRBJ2-1, with 8 positions matching TRBD1. The germline V gene has CDR1 LGHNA and CDR2 YSLEER. J was trimmed by 1 base and V by 4 bases; bases with no gene match: 3. The CDR3 has 15 amino acids. The CDR3 here is CASSLRQGSYNEQFF. The CDR3 DNA is TGCGCCAGCAGCCTTCGACAGGGGTCCTACAATGAGCAGTTCTTC.